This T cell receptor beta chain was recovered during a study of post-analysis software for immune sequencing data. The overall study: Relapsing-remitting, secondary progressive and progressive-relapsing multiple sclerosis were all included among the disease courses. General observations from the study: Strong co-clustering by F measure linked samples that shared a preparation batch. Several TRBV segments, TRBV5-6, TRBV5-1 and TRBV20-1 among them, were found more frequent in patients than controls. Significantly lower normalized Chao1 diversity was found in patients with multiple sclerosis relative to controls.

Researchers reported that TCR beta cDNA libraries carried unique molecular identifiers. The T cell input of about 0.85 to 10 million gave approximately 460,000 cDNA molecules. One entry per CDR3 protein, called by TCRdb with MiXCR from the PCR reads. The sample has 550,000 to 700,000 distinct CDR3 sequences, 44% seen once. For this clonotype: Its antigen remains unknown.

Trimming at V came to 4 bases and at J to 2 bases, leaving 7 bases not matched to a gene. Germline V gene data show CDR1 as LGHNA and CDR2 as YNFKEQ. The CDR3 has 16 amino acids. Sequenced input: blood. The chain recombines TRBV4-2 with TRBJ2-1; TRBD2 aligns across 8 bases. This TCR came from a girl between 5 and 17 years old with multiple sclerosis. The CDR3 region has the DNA TGTGCCAGCAGCCTAGTAAGTAGCGGGACCTACAATGAGCAGTTCTTC. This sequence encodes CASSLVSSGTYNEQFF.